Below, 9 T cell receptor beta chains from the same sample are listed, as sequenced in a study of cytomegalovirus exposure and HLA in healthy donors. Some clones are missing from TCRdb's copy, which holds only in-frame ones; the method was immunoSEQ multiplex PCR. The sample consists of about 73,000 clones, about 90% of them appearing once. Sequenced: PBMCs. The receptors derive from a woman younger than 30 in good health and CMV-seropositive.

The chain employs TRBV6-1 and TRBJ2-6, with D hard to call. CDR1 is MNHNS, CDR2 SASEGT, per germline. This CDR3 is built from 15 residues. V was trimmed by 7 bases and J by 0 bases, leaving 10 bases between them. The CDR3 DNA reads TGTGCCAGCACCCCCCAGGACTCTGGGGCCAACGTCCTGACTTTC. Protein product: CASTPQDSGANVLTF.

This CDR3 reads CATWTERSGANVLTF. CDR3 coding DNA: TGTGCCACATGGACAGAAAGGTCTGGGGCCAACGTCCTGACTTTC. This rearrangement joins TRBV6-1 to TRBJ2-6; perhaps TRBD1 as D (6 bases). The V gene lost 10 bases and the J gene lost 1 base, with 14 bases spanning the gap. The CDR3 has 15 residues. Germline lookup yields CDR1 MNHNS and CDR2 SASEGT.

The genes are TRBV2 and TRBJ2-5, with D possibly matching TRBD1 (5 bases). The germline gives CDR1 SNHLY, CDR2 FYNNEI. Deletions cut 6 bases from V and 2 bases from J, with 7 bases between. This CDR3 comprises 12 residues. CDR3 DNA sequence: TGTGCCAGCAGCCGACAGCAAGAGACCCAGTACTTC. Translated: CASSRQQETQYF.

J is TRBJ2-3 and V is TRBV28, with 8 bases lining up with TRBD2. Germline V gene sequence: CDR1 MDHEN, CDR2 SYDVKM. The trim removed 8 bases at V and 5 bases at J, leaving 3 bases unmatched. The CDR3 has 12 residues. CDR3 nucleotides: TGTGCCAGCGCGGGGGGCCGAGATACGCAGTATTTT. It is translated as CASAGGRDTQYF.

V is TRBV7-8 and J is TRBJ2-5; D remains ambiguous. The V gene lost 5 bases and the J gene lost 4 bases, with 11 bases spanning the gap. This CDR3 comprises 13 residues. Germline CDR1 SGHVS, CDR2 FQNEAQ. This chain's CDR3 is CASSDEGGETQYF. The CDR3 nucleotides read TGTGCCAGCAGCGATGAAGGCGGAGAGACCCAGTACTTC.

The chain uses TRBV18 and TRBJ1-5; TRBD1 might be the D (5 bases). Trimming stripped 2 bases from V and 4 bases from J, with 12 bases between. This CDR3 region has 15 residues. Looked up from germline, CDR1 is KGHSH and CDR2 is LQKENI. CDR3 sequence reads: CASSPADRENQPQHF. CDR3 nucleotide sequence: TGTGCCAGCTCACCAGCTGACAGAGAGAATCAGCCCCAGCATTTT.

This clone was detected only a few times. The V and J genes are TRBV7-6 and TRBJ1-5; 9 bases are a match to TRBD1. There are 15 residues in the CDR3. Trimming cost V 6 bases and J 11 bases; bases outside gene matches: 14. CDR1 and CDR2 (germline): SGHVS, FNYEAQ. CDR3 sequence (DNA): TGTGCCAGCAGTCCGGCGGGGACAGGGATCATGGCCCAGCATTTT. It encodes CASSPAGTGIMAQHF.

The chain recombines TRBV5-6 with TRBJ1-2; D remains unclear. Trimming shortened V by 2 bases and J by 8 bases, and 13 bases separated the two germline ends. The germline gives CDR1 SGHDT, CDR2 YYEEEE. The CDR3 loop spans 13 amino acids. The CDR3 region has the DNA TGTGCCAGCAGCTTCGGGAGGAGTGACGGCTACACCTTC. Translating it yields CASSFGRSDGYTF. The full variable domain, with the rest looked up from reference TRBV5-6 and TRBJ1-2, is DAGVTQSPTHLIKTRGQQVTLRCSPKSGHDTVSWYQQALGQGPQFIFQYYEEEERQRGNFPDRFSGHQFPNYSSELNVNALLLGDSALYLCASSFGRSDGYTFGSGTRLTVV.

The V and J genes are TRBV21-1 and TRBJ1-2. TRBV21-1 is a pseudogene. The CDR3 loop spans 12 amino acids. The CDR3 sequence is CASRGDTRGYTF. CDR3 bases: TGTGCCAGCAGGGGAGATACGAGGGGCTACACCTTC.